The 22 T cell receptor beta chains listed next were all sequenced from one sample in a study of T cells after yellow fever vaccination. TCRdb analysed the 5' RACE reads with MiXCR anew, one entry per CDR3 protein. The table has tens of thousands of distinct CDR3 sequences, approximately 8% seen once. The sample in question was CD8+ T cells sorted from PBMCs, obtained 15 days after the yellow fever booster vaccination. The receptor source for this set is a man aged 25 to 40 who received the YFV17D yellow fever vaccine.

Many counts were recorded for this clonotype. The chain joins TRBV7-9 to TRBJ2-1; possibly TRBD2 for D (5 bases). Trimming left V 2 bases short and J 14 bases short, with 19 bases between. Germline loops: CDR1 SEHNR, CDR2 FQNEAQ (reference sequence). The CDR3 covers 14 residues. CDR3 loop: CASSLSIVEVEEFF. In nucleotides, the CDR3 is TGTGCCAGCAGCTTATCTATCGTGGAGGTGGAGGAGTTCTTC.

This clonotype was observed many times. The rearrangement joins TRBV6-2 or TRBV6-3 to TRBJ2-7, with 15 bases lining up with TRBD2. The CDR3 consists of 18 residues. Per the germline V gene, CDR1 is MNHEY and CDR2 is SVGEGT. V lost 5 bases and J lost 0; bases outside the gene matches: 8. The CDR3 DNA reads as TGTGCCAGCAGTACCCTCCGGACTAGCGGGAGGGCCTCCTACGAGCAGTACTTC. This sequence encodes CASSTLRTSGRASYEQYF.

This clonotype has at least ten counts. CDR3 sequence (DNA): TGCAGTGCTAGTAGTATATCCTACGAGCAGTACTTC. It specifies CSASSISYEQYF. This chain uses TRBV20-1 with TRBJ2-7; D remains unclear. The CDR3 is 12 amino acids. Germline CDR1 DFQATT, CDR2 SNEGSKA (reference sequence). Deletions cut 3 bases from V and 1 base from J, with 7 bases between.

This clonotype was seen at least ten times. V usage is TRBV5-1 and J usage is TRBJ2-2; D unclear. The CDR3 spans 17 residues. Between the trimmed V and J ends, which lost 0 bases and 4 bases, there was a span of 16 bases. Germline V lookup: CDR1 SGHRS, CDR2 YFSETQ. CDR3 sequence reads: CASSLGSRTVFTGELFF. The CDR3 DNA reads TGCGCCAGCAGCTTGGGGTCCCGTACGGTATTCACCGGGGAGCTGTTTTTT.

Ten or more counts support this clonotype. The V gene is TRBV6-1, the J gene TRBJ2-2, with a weak D call TRBD1 (6 bases). From germline, CDR1 is MNHNS and CDR2 SASEGT. Trimming took off 7 bases at V and 3 bases at J, with 15 bases between the two ends. The length of the CDR3 is 15 residues. CDR3 sequence reads: CASNLGGQHTGELFF. CDR3 DNA sequence: TGTGCCAGCAACCTTGGGGGACAACACACCGGGGAGCTGTTTTTT.

This clonotype was recorded many times. The chain employs TRBV19 and TRBJ2-7, with TRBD1 as a possible D gene (5 bases). Trimming removed 1 base from V and 4 bases from J, with 14 bases in between. The CDR3 is made up of 15 amino acids. Germline CDR1 LNHDA, CDR2 SQIVND (reference sequence). The CDR3 DNA follows: TGTGCCAGTAGTATAGGGGCAGGGTCTGGGTACGAGCAGTACTTC. Translation: CASSIGAGSGYEQYF.

This clonotype was recorded many times. This sequence joins TRBV7-9 and TRBJ2-1, with D uncertain. The CDR3 consists of 11 residues. Trimming took 1 base from V and 10 from J, leaving 5 bases between them. Germline V gene data show CDR1 as SEHNR and CDR2 as FQNEAQ (reference sequence). The CDR3 sequence is CASSLVVEQFF. CDR3 coding DNA: TGTGCCAGCAGCTTAGTGGTAGAGCAGTTCTTC. Looking up the rest from reference TRBV7-9 and TRBJ2-1 gives the full variable domain: DTGVSQNPRHKITKRGQNVTFRCDPISEHNRLYWYRQTLGQGPEFLTYFQNEAQLEKSRLLSDRFSAERPKGSFSTLEIQRTEQGDSAMYLCASSLVVEQFFGPGTRLTVL.

The chain has TRBV6-5 and TRBJ2-7; no reliable D call. Germline assignment: CDR1 MNHEY and CDR2 SVGAGI. V was shortened by 2 bases and J by 0 bases, with 5 bases between the two germline ends. The CDR3 consists of 13 residues. CDR3 DNA sequence: TGTGCCAGCAGTTACAACCCCTCCTACGAGCAGTACTTC. It yields the protein CASSYNPSYEQYF.

This clonotype has a count of ten or more. J is TRBJ2-3 and V is TRBV28; unclear D gene. The V gene lost 6 bases and the J gene lost 0 bases, with 10 bases spanning the gap. CDR3 size: 14 residues. Germline loops: CDR1 MDHEN, CDR2 SYDVKM. CDR3 sequence: CASRRPTSTDTQYF. The CDR3 DNA reads as TGTGCCAGCAGGAGACCTACTAGCACAGATACGCAGTATTTT.

By frequency in the sample, this clonotype is medium-sized (0.01 to 0.1%). The chain carries TRBV29-1 and TRBJ2-5; TRBD2 agrees at 13 bases. The CDR3 sequence is 16 residues long. Germline V gene lookup returns CDR1 SQVTM and CDR2 ANQGSEA. J gave up 4 bases and V 8 bases, and 13 bases lay outside the gene matches. CDR3 loop: CSPSGTSGTEGETQYF. CDR3 sequence (DNA): TGCAGCCCTTCCGGGACTAGCGGGACTGAGGGAGAGACCCAGTACTTC.

This clonotype appeared many times. The chain uses TRBV9 and TRBJ2-2; a possible D gene is TRBD1 (6 bases). In germline, CDR1 is SGDLS, CDR2 YYNGEE. V dropped 2 bases and J dropped 13 bases, with 24 bases sitting between them. The CDR3 has 16 amino acids. CDR3 sequence reads: CASSVSAGTHSKGLFF. CDR3 nucleotides: TGTGCCAGCAGCGTCTCTGCCGGGACACACTCCAAGGGGCTGTTTTTT.

This clonotype was recorded many times. The J gene is TRBJ2-7, the V gene TRBV6-2 or TRBV6-3; D not resolved. Trimming cost V 6 bases and J 5 bases, with 11 bases left between them. The CDR3 sequence is 12 residues long. Germline V gene data show CDR1 as MNHEY and CDR2 as SVGEGT. The CDR3 spells CASRETTHEQYF. CDR3 bases: TGTGCCAGCAGGGAAACTACGCACGAGCAGTACTTC.

This clonotype was seen many times. CDR3 region: CASSEVAYEQYF. CDR3 DNA sequence: TGTGCCAGCAGTGAAGTGGCCTACGAGCAGTACTTC. The genes are TRBV2 and TRBJ2-7; unclear D gene. This CDR3 comprises 12 residues. Germline loops: CDR1 SNHLY, CDR2 FYNNEI. V was pared by 1 base and J by 2 bases, with 3 bases between.

This clonotype was detected many times. This sequence joins TRBV5-1 and TRBJ2-1, with 10 bases aligning to TRBD2. After removal of 0 bases from V and 8 bases from J, the junction contained 5 bases not matched to a gene. The CDR3 loop spans 15 amino acids. From germline, CDR1 is SGHRS and CDR2 YFSETQ. DNA of the CDR3: TGCGCCAGCAGCTTGGGGACTAGCGGAGACTATGAGCAGTTCTTC. Its translation is CASSLGTSGDYEQFF.

V gene TRBV20-1 combines with J gene TRBJ2-5, with 10 bases fitting TRBD2. Looked up from germline, CDR1 is DFQATT and CDR2 is SNEGSKA (reference sequence). The CDR3 has 15 amino acids. V was pared by 4 bases and J by 2 bases, with 7 bases of the junction left unmatched. This CDR3 is CSANHPGLAQETQYF. The CDR3 DNA reads as TGCAGTGCTAACCACCCGGGACTAGCGCAAGAGACCCAGTACTTC.

This clonotype came up many times. V gene TRBV7-9 combines with J gene TRBJ2-7; D not resolved. Germline CDR1 SEHNR, CDR2 FQNEAQ (reference sequence). V was pared by 3 bases and J by 2 bases, with 5 bases between. The CDR3 length is 12 residues. CDR3 coding DNA: TGTGCCAGCAGCTTTGTACCCTACGAGCAGTACTTC. Translation: CASSFVPYEQYF.

This clonotype was counted ten times or more. The J gene is TRBJ2-2, the V gene TRBV18; D is ambiguous. Trimming shortened V by 3 bases and J by 6 bases, and 14 bases separated the two germline ends. Germline assignment: CDR1 KGHSH and CDR2 LQKENI. CDR3 length: 15 residues. CDR3 sequence: CASSPSWGTPGELFF. In DNA form, the CDR3 reads TGTGCCAGCTCACCCTCCTGGGGAACGCCCGGGGAGCTGTTTTTT.

In its sample, this clonotype was seen many times. The gene calls are TRBV29-1 and TRBJ2-7, with 10 bases matching TRBD2. With 4 bases clipped from V and 3 bases from J, the junction kept 9 bases outside the gene matches. There are 15 residues in the CDR3. Germline V lookup: CDR1 SQVTM, CDR2 ANQGSEA. The CDR3 DNA reads as TGCAGCGTTGTATGGGGAGCTAGCGGGAGCTACGAGCAGTACTTC. It codes for CSVVWGASGSYEQYF.

This clonotype is labeled as medium-sized. V and J are TRBV27 and TRBJ2-1; D unclear. Germline CDR1 MNHEY, CDR2 SMNVEV (reference sequence). V gave up 2 bases and J gave up 5 bases, with 7 bases separating them. CDR3 size: 13 residues. The CDR3 DNA follows: TGTGCCAGCAGTTTAGGCAGGAACAATGAGCAGTTCTTC. It codes for CASSLGRNNEQFF.

The table lists this clonotype with many counts. The chain combines TRBV7-8 with TRBJ2-3, with a tentative D call TRBD1 (5 bases). CDR1 and CDR2 (germline): SGHVS, FQNEAQ. The V gene lost 0 bases and the J gene lost 0 bases, with 10 bases spanning the gap. This CDR3 spans 16 amino acids. The CDR3 DNA reads as TGTGCCAGCAGCTTAGCGGGGCAGATCAGCACAGATACGCAGTATTTT. It encodes CASSLAGQISTDTQYF. The whole variable domain, filled in from reference TRBV7-8 and TRBJ2-3, reads GAGVSQSPRYKVAKRGQDVALRCDPISGHVSLFWYQQALGQGPEFLTYFQNEAQLDKSGLPSDRFFAERPEGSVSTLKIQRTQQEDSAVYLCASSLAGQISTDTQYFGPGTRLTVL.

This clonotype was counted ten times or more. This rearrangement joins TRBV7-9 to TRBJ2-7; possible D gene TRBD2, 6 bases. There are 15 residues in the CDR3. V lost 7 bases, J lost 1 base, and 17 bases lay in between. The germline V gene has CDR1 SEHNR and CDR2 FQNEAQ (reference sequence). CDR3 coding DNA: TGTGCCAGCACCGGGGAGAGGGACTTTTCCTACGAGCAGTACTTC. Translation: CASTGERDFSYEQYF.

Of note for this clonotype: This may be a read error, as it is one base from a much larger clone. The rearrangement uses TRBV20-1 and TRBJ2-1; TRBD2 might be the D (6 bases). The CDR3 loop spans 15 amino acids. Trimming cost V 1 base and J 2 bases, with 12 bases left between them. Per germline, CDR1 DFQATT and CDR2 SNEGSKA (reference sequence). CDR3 protein: CSARVPGTPYNEQFF. In DNA, the CDR3 is TGCAGTGCTAGAGTCCCTGGGACTCCCTACAATGAGCAGTTCTTC.